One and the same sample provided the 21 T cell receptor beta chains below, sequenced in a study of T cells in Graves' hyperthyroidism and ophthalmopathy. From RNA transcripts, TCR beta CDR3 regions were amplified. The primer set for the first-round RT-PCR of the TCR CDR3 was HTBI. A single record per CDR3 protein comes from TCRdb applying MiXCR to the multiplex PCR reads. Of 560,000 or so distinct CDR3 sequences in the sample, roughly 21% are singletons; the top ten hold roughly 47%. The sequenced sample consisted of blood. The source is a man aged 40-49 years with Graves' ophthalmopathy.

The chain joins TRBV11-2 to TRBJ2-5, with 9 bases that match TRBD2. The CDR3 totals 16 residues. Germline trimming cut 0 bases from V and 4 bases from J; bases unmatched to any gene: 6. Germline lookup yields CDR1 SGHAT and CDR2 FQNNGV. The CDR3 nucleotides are TGTGCCAGCAGCTTAGATTTGGAACTAGCGGGAGAGACCCAGTACTTC. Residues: CASSLDLELAGETQYF.

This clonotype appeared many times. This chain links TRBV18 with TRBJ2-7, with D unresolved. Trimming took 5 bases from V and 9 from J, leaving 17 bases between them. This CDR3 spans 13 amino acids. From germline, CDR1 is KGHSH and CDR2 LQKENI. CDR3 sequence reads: CASSSETFKRQYF. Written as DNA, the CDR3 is TGTGCCAGCTCATCCGAAACCTTTAAGAGGCAGTACTTC.

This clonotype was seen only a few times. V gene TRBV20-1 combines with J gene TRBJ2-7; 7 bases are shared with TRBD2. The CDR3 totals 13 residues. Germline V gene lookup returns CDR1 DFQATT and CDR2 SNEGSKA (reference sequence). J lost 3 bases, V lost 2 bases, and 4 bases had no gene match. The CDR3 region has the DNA TGCAGTGCTAGATACGGCGGGGGCTACGAGCAGTACTTC. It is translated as CSARYGGGYEQYF.

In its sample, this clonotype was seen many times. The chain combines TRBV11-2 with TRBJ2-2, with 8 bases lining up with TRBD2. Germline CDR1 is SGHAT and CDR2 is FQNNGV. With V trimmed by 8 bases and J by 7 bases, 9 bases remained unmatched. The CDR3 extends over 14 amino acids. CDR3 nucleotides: TGTGCCAGCCTGGGGACTAGAGGCGGCGGGGAGCTGTTTTTT. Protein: CASLGTRGGGELFF.

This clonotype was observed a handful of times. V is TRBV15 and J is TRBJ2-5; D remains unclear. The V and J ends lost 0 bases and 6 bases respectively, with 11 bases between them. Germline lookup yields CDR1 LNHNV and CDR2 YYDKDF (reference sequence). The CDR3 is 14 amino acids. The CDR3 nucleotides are TGTGCCACCAGCAGAGATCTGAACTACCAGACCCAGTACTTC. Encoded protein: CATSRDLNYQTQYF.

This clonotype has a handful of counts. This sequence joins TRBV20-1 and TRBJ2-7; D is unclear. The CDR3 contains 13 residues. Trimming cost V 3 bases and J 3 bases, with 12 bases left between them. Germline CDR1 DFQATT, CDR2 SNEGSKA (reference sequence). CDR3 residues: CSASPLSRYEQYF. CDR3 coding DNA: TGCAGTGCTAGTCCCCTTTCCCGCTACGAGCAGTACTTC.

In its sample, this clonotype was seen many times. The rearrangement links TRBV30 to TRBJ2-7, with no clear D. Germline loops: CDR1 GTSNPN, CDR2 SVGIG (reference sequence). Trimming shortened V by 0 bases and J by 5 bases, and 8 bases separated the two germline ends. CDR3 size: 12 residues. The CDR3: CAWSVRPNEQYF. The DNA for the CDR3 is TGTGCCTGGAGTGTACGTCCGAACGAGCAGTACTTC.

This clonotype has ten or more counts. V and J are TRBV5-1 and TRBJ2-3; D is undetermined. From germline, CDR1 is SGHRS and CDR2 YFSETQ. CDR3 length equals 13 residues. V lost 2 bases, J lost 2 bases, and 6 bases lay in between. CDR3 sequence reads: CASSFATTDTQYF. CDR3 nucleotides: TGCGCCAGCAGCTTTGCAACCACAGATACGCAGTATTTT.

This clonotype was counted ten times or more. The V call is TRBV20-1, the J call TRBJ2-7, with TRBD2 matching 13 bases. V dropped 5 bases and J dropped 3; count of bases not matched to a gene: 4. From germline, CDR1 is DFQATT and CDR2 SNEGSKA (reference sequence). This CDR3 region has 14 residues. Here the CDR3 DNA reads TGCAGTGCTTCCAGACTAGCGGGAGGCTACGAGCAGTACTTC. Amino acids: CSASRLAGGYEQYF.

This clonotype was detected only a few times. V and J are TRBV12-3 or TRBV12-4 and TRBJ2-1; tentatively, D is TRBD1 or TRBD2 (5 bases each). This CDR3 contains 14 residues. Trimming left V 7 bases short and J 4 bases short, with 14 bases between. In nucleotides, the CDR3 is TGTGCCAGCACCCTCGGGACGCCATACAATGAGCAGTTCTTC. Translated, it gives CASTLGTPYNEQFF.

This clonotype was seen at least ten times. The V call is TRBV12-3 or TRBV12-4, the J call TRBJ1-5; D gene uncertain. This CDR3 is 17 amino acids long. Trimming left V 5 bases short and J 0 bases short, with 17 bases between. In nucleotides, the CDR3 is TGTGCCAGCAGTCCCGCCCTGGGGAAATATAGCAATCAGCCCCAGCATTTT. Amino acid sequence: CASSPALGKYSNQPQHF.

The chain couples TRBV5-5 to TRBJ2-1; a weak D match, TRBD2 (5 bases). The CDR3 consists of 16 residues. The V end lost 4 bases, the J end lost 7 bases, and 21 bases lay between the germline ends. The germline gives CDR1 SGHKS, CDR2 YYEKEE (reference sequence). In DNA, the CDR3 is TGTGCCAGCAGCATCTCTGACACGGGGTTTGGGAATGAGCAGTTCTTC. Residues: CASSISDTGFGNEQFF.

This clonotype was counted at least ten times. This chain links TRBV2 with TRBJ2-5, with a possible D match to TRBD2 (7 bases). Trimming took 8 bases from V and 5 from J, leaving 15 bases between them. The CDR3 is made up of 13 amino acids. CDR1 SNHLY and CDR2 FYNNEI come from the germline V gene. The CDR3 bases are TGTGCCAGCGAAGCAGGGGAGGGGGAGACCCAGTACTTC. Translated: CASEAGEGETQYF.

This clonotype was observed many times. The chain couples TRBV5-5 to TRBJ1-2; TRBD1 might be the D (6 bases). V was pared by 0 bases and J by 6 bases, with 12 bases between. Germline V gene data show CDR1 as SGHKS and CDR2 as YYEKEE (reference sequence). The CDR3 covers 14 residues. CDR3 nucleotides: TGTGCCAGCAGCTTGGAACAGGGTGATCATGGCTACACCTTC. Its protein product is CASSLEQGDHGYTF.

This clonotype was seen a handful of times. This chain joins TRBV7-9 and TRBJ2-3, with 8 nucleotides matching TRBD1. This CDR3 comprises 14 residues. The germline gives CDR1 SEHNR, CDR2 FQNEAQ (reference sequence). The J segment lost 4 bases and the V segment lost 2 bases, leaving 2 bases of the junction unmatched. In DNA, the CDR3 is TGTGCCAGCAGCTTAATACAGGGGGCAGATACGCAGTATTTT. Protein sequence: CASSLIQGADTQYF. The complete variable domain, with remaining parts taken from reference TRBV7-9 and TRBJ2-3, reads DTGVSQNPRHKITKRGQNVTFRCDPISEHNRLYWYRQTLGQGPEFLTYFQNEAQLEKSRLLSDRFSAERPKGSFSTLEIQRTEQGDSAMYLCASSLIQGADTQYFGPGTRLTVL.

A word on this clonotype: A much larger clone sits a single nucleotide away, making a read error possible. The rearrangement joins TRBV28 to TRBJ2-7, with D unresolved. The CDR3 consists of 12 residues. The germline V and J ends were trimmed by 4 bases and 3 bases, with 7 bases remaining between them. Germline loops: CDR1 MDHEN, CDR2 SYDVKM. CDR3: CASSSVYYEQYF. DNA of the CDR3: TGTGCCAGCAGTTCGGTATACTACGAGCAGTACTTC.

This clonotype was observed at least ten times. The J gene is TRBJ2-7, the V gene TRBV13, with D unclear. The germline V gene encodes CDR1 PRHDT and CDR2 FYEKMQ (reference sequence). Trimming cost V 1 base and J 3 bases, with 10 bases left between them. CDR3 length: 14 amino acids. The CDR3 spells CASSLAGSYYEQYF. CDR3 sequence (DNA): TGTGCCAGCAGCTTAGCAGGCAGCTACTACGAGCAGTACTTC.

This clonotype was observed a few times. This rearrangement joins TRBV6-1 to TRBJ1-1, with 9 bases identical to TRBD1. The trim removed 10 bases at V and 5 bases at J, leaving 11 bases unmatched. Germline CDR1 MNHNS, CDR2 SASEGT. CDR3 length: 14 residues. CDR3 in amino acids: CATEEYRGQTEAFF. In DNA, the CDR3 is TGTGCCACCGAAGAATACAGGGGGCAAACTGAAGCTTTCTTT.

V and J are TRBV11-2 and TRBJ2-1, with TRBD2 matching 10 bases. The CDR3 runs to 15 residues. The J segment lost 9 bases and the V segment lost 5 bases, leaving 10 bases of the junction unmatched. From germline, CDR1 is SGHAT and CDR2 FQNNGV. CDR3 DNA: TGTGCCAGCAGCGGACCGTCAGCGGGAGGGACTGAGCAGTTCTTC. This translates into CASSGPSAGGTEQFF.

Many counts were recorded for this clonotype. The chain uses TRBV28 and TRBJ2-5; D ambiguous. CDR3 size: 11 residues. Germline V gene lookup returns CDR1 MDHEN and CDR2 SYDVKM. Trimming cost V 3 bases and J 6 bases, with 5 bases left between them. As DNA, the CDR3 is TGTGCCAGCAGTTTTAGGAAGACCCAGTACTTC. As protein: CASSFRKTQYF.

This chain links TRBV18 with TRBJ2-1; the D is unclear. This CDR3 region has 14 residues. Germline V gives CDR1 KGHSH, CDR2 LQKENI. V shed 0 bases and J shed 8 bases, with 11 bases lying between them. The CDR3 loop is CASSPPATPDEQFF. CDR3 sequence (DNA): TGTGCCAGCTCACCACCAGCCACTCCGGATGAGCAGTTCTTC.